Below, 10 T cell receptor beta chains from the same sample are listed, as sequenced in a study of control samples from healthy donors and cancer patients. Sequencing was performed with immunoSEQ multiplex PCR; in TCRdb, only in-frame clones are kept and a portion is missing. The sample yields tens of thousands of clones, approximately 88% seen once. The specimen was PBMCs. These receptors all come from an older man with lung cancer.

The genes are TRBV7-2 and TRBJ2-5; a weak D match, TRBD2 (6 bases). The V and J ends lost 7 bases and 1 base respectively, with 19 bases between them. Per the germline V gene, CDR1 is SGHTA and CDR2 is FQGNSA. The CDR3 consists of 16 residues. CDR3 protein: CASIPWVGGLQETQYF. CDR3 bases: TGTGCCAGCATCCCCTGGGTGGGGGGACTCCAAGAGACCCAGTACTTC.

The rearrangement joins TRBV5-6 to TRBJ2-2; weak D call: TRBD2 (6 bases). Trimming left V 0 bases short and J 0 bases short, with 6 bases between. The CDR3 has 15 amino acids. The germline gives CDR1 SGHDT, CDR2 YYEEEE. This chain's CDR3 is CASSLAGANTGELFF. CDR3 nucleotide sequence: TGTGCCAGCAGCTTGGCGGGGGCGAACACCGGGGAGCTGTTTTTT.

The chain links TRBV2 to TRBJ2-7; 9 bases line up with TRBD1. The CDR3 totals 13 residues. The ends lost 10 bases at V and 1 base at J; junction bases unmatched: 5. CDR1 SNHLY and CDR2 FYNNEI come from the germline V gene. The CDR3 coding sequence is TGTGCCACCTCAGGGACAGGGTCCTACGAGCAGTACTTC. It translates to CATSGTGSYEQYF.

The rearrangement links TRBV24-1 to TRBJ2-7; 7 positions match TRBD2. This CDR3 spans 16 amino acids. V shed 3 bases, J shed 4 bases, and the junction held 11 bases outside the gene matches. The germline V gene encodes CDR1 KGHDR and CDR2 SFDVKD. Here the CDR3 reads CATSDTPSAGKYEQYF. The CDR3 DNA follows: TGTGCCACCAGTGATACCCCTTCAGCGGGGAAGTACGAGCAGTACTTC.

This rearrangement joins TRBV6-2 or TRBV6-3 to TRBJ1-6; D gene unclear. Germline-derived CDR1 and CDR2 are MNHEY and SVGEGT. The germline V and J ends were trimmed by 2 bases and 8 bases, with 16 bases remaining between them. This CDR3 has 16 amino acids. CDR3 in amino acids: CASSYRAASQDSPLHF. The CDR3 nucleotides are TGTGCCAGCAGTTACAGGGCAGCTTCCCAAGATTCACCCCTCCACTTT.

V and J are TRBV6-2 or TRBV6-3 and TRBJ2-7; D call uncertain. Trimming stripped 4 bases from V and 4 bases from J, with 11 bases between. Germline V gene sequence: CDR1 MNHEY, CDR2 SVGEGT. The CDR3 length is 13 residues. The CDR3 sequence is CASSFPGRYEQYF. DNA of the CDR3: TGTGCCAGCAGTTTTCCGGGTCGTTACGAGCAGTACTTC.

This chain uses TRBV4-1 with TRBJ1-5; weak D call: TRBD1 (5 bases). V lost 2 bases to trimming and J lost 6 bases, with 14 bases between them. CDR1 MGHRA and CDR2 YSYEKL come from the germline V gene. The CDR3 has 15 amino acids. The CDR3 here is CASSQRQGEGQPQHF. The CDR3 nucleotides are TGCGCCAGCAGCCAACGCCAAGGGGAGGGTCAGCCCCAGCATTTT.

The sample holds one count of this clone. The chain joins TRBV14 to TRBJ2-2, with a tentative D call TRBD2 (6 bases). From germline, CDR1 is SGHDN and CDR2 FVKESK. The V end lost 4 bases, the J end lost 10 bases, and 16 bases lay between the germline ends. This CDR3 contains 14 residues. CDR3 sequence reads: CASSRSAPREELFF. The DNA of the CDR3 is TGTGCCAGCAGCCGCTCAGCCCCGCGGGAGGAGCTGTTTTTT.

CDR3 region: CASSVTVGDTQYF. The DNA of the CDR3 is TGTGCCAGCAGCGTGACGGTTGGAGATACGCAGTATTTT. The V call is TRBV9, the J call TRBJ2-3; D is uncertain. Germline lookup yields CDR1 SGDLS and CDR2 YYNGEE. V lost 2 bases and J 5 bases, leaving 9 bases between the germline ends. The CDR3 length is 13 residues. Variable domain in full (rest from reference TRBV9 and TRBJ2-3): DSGVTQTPKHLITATGQRVTLRCSPRSGDLSVYWYQQSLDQGLQFLIQYYNGEERAKGNILERFSAQQFPDLHSELNLSSLELGDSALYFCASSVTVGDTQYFGPGTRLTVL.

The chain has TRBV18 and TRBJ2-3; D remains ambiguous. CDR1 is KGHSH and CDR2 is LQKENI in the germline V gene. The CDR3 is 15 residues long. With 2 bases removed from V and 8 bases from J, the gap between germline ends came to 17 bases. CDR3: CASSPTKTTTGTQYF. CDR3 in DNA: TGTGCCAGCTCACCAACCAAAACCACAACTGGTACGCAGTATTTT.